This T cell receptor (beta chain) is drawn from a study of blood T cell repertoires in COVID-19. This clone came up once. Method: immunoSEQ multiplex PCR; TCRdb's copy keeps in-frame clones and lacks some. The sample lists fewer than 90,000 clones; 76% were seen once. This CDR3 spans 16 amino acids. V lost 5 bases to trimming and J lost 2 bases, with 13 bases between them. Germline V gives CDR1 MNHEY, CDR2 SMNVEV (reference sequence). The clonotype comes from a man aged 55 to 70 with COVID-19, enrolled during active disease. Input material: peripheral blood. V gene TRBV27 combines with J gene TRBJ2-6; TRBD1 is a possible D gene (6 bases). CDR3 sequence reads: CASSRTNRAGANVLTF. DNA of the CDR3: TGTGCCAGCAGTCGGACCAACAGGGCTGGGGCCAACGTCCTGACTTTC.